A selection of T cell receptor beta chains follows, all from one sample in a study of T cells in Graves' hyperthyroidism and ophthalmopathy. TCRdb re-analysed the multiplex PCR reads in MiXCR, keeping a single row per CDR3 protein. The sample has approximately 380,000 distinct CDR3 sequences; 18% are singletons. The material sequenced was blood. These receptors all stem from a man aged 18-30 years with Graves' ophthalmopathy. The CDR3 runs from the conserved cysteine through the conserved F or W. The D gene is left open where the match is weak. Size is stated for part of the rows, as once, few or many counts, or as a class when the clone is expanded.

>TRBJ1-2|-|TRBV19|few|12
TGTGCCAGCTGGAGGCGGGGCTATGGCTACACCTTC
CASWRRGYGYTF
>TRBJ1-2|TRBD1|TRBV3-1|-|12
TGTGCCACTCAGGACAGGGCGTATGGCTACACCTTC
CATQDRAYGYTF
>TRBJ2-7|-|TRBV6-2/TRBV6-3|-|13
TGTGCCAGCCGCAAGGGGGTAGGCTACGAGCAGTACTTC
CASRKGVGYEQYF
>TRBJ1-4|TRBD1|TRBV7-9|many|15
TGTGCCAGCAGCAGGGCCGGGACAGAGAATGAAAAACTGTTTTTT
CASSRAGTENEKLFF
>TRBJ2-7|-|TRBV11-3|many|14
TGTGCCAGCAGCTTAGATCGTAACAACTACGAGCAGTACTTC
CASSLDRNNYEQYF
>TRBJ2-7|-|TRBV20-1|-|11
TGCAGTCCCGGGGAAGTCCACGAGCAGTACTTC
CSPGEVHEQYF
>TRBJ2-2|-|TRBV5-1|many|13
TGCGCCAGCAGCTTGGAGCCGTCCGGGGAGCTGTTTTTT
CASSLEPSGELFF
>TRBJ2-1|TRBD1|TRBV9|few|16
TGTGCCAGCAGCGTAGTGGCCAGGGGGACCTACAATGAGCAGTTCTTC
CASSVVARGTYNEQFF
>TRBJ2-7|-|TRBV7-9|many|15
TGTGCCAGCAACCCCGGTGCAGGGGCTACCTACGAGCAGTACTTC
CASNPGAGATYEQYF
>TRBJ2-5|-|TRBV12-3/TRBV12-4|many|14
TGTGCCAGCAGCCCCAGGAGAAACCAAGAGACCCAGTACTTC
CASSPRRNQETQYF
>TRBJ2-2|-|TRBV29-1|few|12
TGCAGCGTTGTTGGAGGCACCGGGGAGCTGTTTTTT
CSVVGGTGELFF
>TRBJ2-2|-|TRBV12-3/TRBV12-4|-|16
TGTGCCAGCAGTTTAGGACCAAGAGAGCGTCCCGGGGAGCTGTTTTTT
CASSLGPRERPGELFF
>TRBJ2-5|-|TRBV27|-|13
TGTGCCAGCAGCCCCCTCCCGAAAGAGACCCAGTACTTC
CASSPLPKETQYF
>TRBJ2-7|-|TRBV4-1|-|14
TGCGCCAGCAGCCAAGGGGACCTGGCCTACGAGCAGTACTTC
CASSQGDLAYEQYF
>TRBJ2-1|TRBD1|TRBV2|-|16
TGTGCCAGCAGGGGACCGGGACAGCCAACTTCCAATGAGCAGTTCTTC
CASRGPGQPTSNEQFF
>TRBJ2-1|TRBD1|TRBV5-1|many|15
TGTGCCAGCAGCTTGGGACAGAGCTCCTACAATGAGCAGTTCTTC
CASSLGQSSYNEQFF
>TRBJ1-1|-|TRBV12-3/TRBV12-4|many|13
TGTGCCAGCCAGGGATATCTAAACACTGAAGCTTTCTTT
CASQGYLNTEAFF
>TRBJ2-2|TRBD1|TRBV11-3|many|16
TGTGCCAGCAGCGGTAGACAGGGTCTGAACACCGGGGAGCTGTTTTTT
CASSGRQGLNTGELFF
>TRBJ1-1|-|TRBV20-1|few|12
TGCAGTGCTAGAAGGGGTTCAGCTGAAGCTTTCTTT
CSARRGSAEAFF
>TRBJ1-1|-|TRBV20-1|-|16
TGCAGTGCCATCGCCGTACGGGGTGGAGATCACACTGAAGCTTTCTTT
CSAIAVRGGDHTEAFF
>TRBJ2-1|-|TRBV19|-|16
TGTGCCAGTAGTATTGCCGAGATGGGACCCTCCGGTGAGCAGTTCTTC
CASSIAEMGPSGEQFF
>TRBJ2-4|TRBD1|TRBV6-1|few|12
TGTGCCAGCTGGGACAGATTAAACATTCAGTACTTC
CASWDRLNIQYF
>TRBJ2-1|TRBD1|TRBV15|few|14
TGTGCCACCAGCAGAGGACAGGGGAGGAATGAGCAGTTCTTC
CATSRGQGRNEQFF
>TRBJ2-3|-|TRBV7-8|few|11
TGTGCCAGCAGCTTCCGGGCCGCGTTGTATTTT
CASSFRAALYF
>TRBJ2-2|-|TRBV3-1|many|15
TGTGCCAGCAGCCAAGCCTACGCGAACACCGGGGAGCTGTTTTTT
CASSQAYANTGELFF
>TRBJ1-3|TRBD1|TRBV12-3/TRBV12-4|many|13
TGTGCCAGCGGACAGGGGGCTGGAAACACCATATATTTT
CASGQGAGNTIYF
>TRBJ2-3|TRBD2|TRBV5-1|many|17
TGCGCCAGCAGCTTGGCGACTAGCGGGGCCGTTACAGATACGCAGTATTTT
CASSLATSGAVTDTQYF
>TRBJ1-3|-|TRBV7-9|-|17
TGTGCCAGCAGCCGGAAAGGCGCAATAAGCTCTGGAAACACCATATATTTT
CASSRKGAISSGNTIYF
>TRBJ2-1|-|TRBV20-1|many|10
TGCAGTGCTGTCAGGGATGAGCAGTTCTTC
CSAVRDEQFF
>TRBJ2-1|TRBD2|TRBV5-1|many|18
TGCGCCAGCAGCTTGGCCGGGCGGCTAGCGGGGGTCGACAATGAGCAGTTCTTC
CASSLAGRLAGVDNEQFF
>TRBJ2-1|-|TRBV7-3|many|14
TGTGCCAGCAGCTTAAGTGTCAACGAAAATGAGCAGTTCTTC
CASSLSVNENEQFF
>TRBJ2-5|TRBD1|TRBV7-9|many|13
TGTGCCAGCAGCGGACAGGGGGGGGAGACCCAGTACTTC
CASSGQGGETQYF
>TRBJ2-7|TRBD1|TRBV7-6|-|16
TGTGCCAGCAGCTCGGGGGCGGGACAGGGGGCCTACGAGCAGTACTTC
CASSSGAGQGAYEQYF
>TRBJ1-6|-|TRBV27|few|19
TGTGCCAGCACCTTGGGACGGGGAAAGTCAACCTCCTATAATTCACCCCTCCACTTT
CASTLGRGKSTSYNSPLHF